This TCR beta chain comes out of a study of identical twins. The table lists this clonotype with many counts. The CDR3 extends over 12 amino acids. V shed 8 bases and J shed 1 base, with 8 bases lying between them. Germline-derived CDR1 and CDR2 are SGHTA and FQGTGA. MiXCR was run by TCRdb on the 5' RACE reads, yielding one entry per CDR3 protein. The sample shows hundreds of thousands of distinct CDR3 sequences, approximately 21% of them seen only once. A further study also used this sample, focusing on T cells expressing NK-cell markers. That work states: Seropositivity for HCMV was found in seven of the eight sequenced donors, with one seronegative.

The clonotype was recovered from a woman under 30 in good health. The rearrangement uses TRBV7-3 and TRBJ2-5; D remains unclear. Source material: PBMCs. CDR3 in amino acids: CASGEPQETQYF. DNA of the CDR3: TGTGCCAGCGGCGAACCCCAAGAGACCCAGTACTTC.